Listed here are 27 T cell receptor beta chains from one sample, sequenced in a study of naive and memory T cell subsets. Both TRBC1 and TRBC2 were covered by a beta constant-region primer of two equimolar oligonucleotides. The ligated cDNA underwent four PCR rounds using SP2 and nested alpha and beta constant-region primers. TCRdb passed the UMI-ligation and nested PCR reads through MiXCR, listing each CDR3 protein once. The data hold tens of thousands of distinct CDR3 sequences, with under 20% observed a single time. Sequences were obtained from effector memory CD4+ T cells from blood. Described subset: effector memory, CD45RA- CD27-. These receptors all come from a human donor in good health.

The rearrangement joins TRBV7-2 to TRBJ2-3; a possible D gene is TRBD2 (6 bases). Germline CDR1 is SGHTA and CDR2 is FQGNSA. The CDR3 covers 15 residues. V gave up 5 bases and J gave up 1 base, with 13 bases separating them. The CDR3 spells CASSHQASGTDTQYF. The CDR3 DNA follows: TGTGCCAGCAGCCACCAGGCTAGCGGCACAGATACGCAGTATTTT.

The chain is built from TRBV12-3 or TRBV12-4 and TRBJ2-4; weak D call: TRBD2 (5 bases). Trimming pared 5 bases from V and 1 base from J, leaving 15 bases between. This CDR3 comprises 16 residues. CDR3 amino acids: CASSPGRTRAKNIQYF. The CDR3 DNA reads TGTGCCAGCAGTCCCGGACGTACTAGGGCCAAAAACATTCAGTACTTC.

The CDR3 bases are TGTGCCAGCAGCTTGTTTGGTAGGGCTAGCGGCGTTTCCTACGAGCAGTACTTC. It specifies CASSLFGRASGVSYEQYF. V is TRBV5-5 and J is TRBJ2-7; 7 bases are a match to TRBD2. The CDR3 spans 18 residues. Germline CDR1 is SGHKS and CDR2 is YYEKEE (reference sequence). The junction had 14 bases not matched to a gene; V was cut back by 1 base and J by 1 base.

This clonotype was found a few times. V gene TRBV7-2 combines with J gene TRBJ1-6; D is ambiguous. Between the trimmed V and J ends, which lost 0 bases and 5 bases, there was a span of 8 bases. Germline CDR1 is SGHTA and CDR2 is FQGNSA. The CDR3 runs 15 residues. CDR3 loop: CASSLASVNNSPLHF. The DNA for the CDR3 is TGTGCCAGCAGCTTAGCGAGTGTTAATAATTCACCCCTCCACTTT.

This clonotype is medium-sized (0.01 to 0.1%) in the sample. This chain joins TRBV6-5 and TRBJ2-1; 14 bases match TRBD2. After removal of 6 bases from V and 7 bases from J, the junction contained 8 bases not matched to a gene. In germline, CDR1 is MNHEY, CDR2 SVGAGI. The CDR3 loop spans 16 amino acids. This chain's CDR3 is CASRETRTSGRNEQFF. The CDR3 DNA reads as TGTGCCAGCAGGGAAACCCGGACTAGCGGGAGGAATGAGCAGTTCTTC.

This clonotype was observed many times. V and J are TRBV6-5 and TRBJ2-3; D gene ambiguous. With 2 bases removed from V and 6 bases from J, the gap between germline ends came to 15 bases. From germline, CDR1 is MNHEY and CDR2 SVGAGI. This CDR3 has 15 amino acids. Here the CDR3 DNA reads TGTGCCAGCAGTTACCGAGTAGGAGTTTCTGATACGCAGTATTTT. This translates into CASSYRVGVSDTQYF.

This chain connects TRBV5-1 to TRBJ2-1; 10 bases line up with TRBD2. V was clipped by 2 bases and J by 6 bases; unmatched bases: 8. The CDR3 consists of 16 residues. CDR1 is SGHRS and CDR2 is YFSETQ in the germline V gene. Here the CDR3 DNA reads TGCGCCAGCAGCTTAAGCCTAGCGGGAGCGGGCAATGAGCAGTTCTTC. Protein: CASSLSLAGAGNEQFF.

CDR3 amino acids: CASSFAGGEQYF. The CDR3 DNA follows: TGTGCCAGCAGCTTCGCGGGGGGCGAGCAGTACTTC. This rearrangement joins TRBV7-8 to TRBJ2-7; TRBD2 agrees at 8 bases. The CDR3 contains 12 residues. V shed 3 bases and J 6 bases; nucleotides not matched to a gene: 1. Germline lookup yields CDR1 SGHVS and CDR2 FQNEAQ.

This clonotype came up a few times. The gene calls are TRBV7-2 and TRBJ2-2; 16 bases are a match to TRBD2. The CDR3 covers 18 residues. The J segment lost 6 bases and the V segment lost 3 bases, leaving 7 bases of the junction unmatched. Germline CDR1 reads SGHTA; CDR2 reads FQGNSA. The CDR3 loop is CASSLGLAGGRGAGELFF. As DNA, the CDR3 is TGTGCCAGCAGCTTGGGACTAGCGGGAGGGCGGGGTGCCGGGGAGCTGTTTTTT.

This clonotype has just a few counts. The chain uses TRBV11-2 and TRBJ1-4, with D perhaps TRBD1 (6 bases). From germline, CDR1 is SGHAT and CDR2 FQNNGV. The CDR3 runs to 14 residues. V lost 5 bases to trimming and J lost 5 bases, with 12 bases between them. Written as DNA, the CDR3 is TGTGCCAGCAGCCGCGGACAGCTCAATGAAAAACTGTTTTTT. Protein: CASSRGQLNEKLFF.

This clonotype was seen many times. The chain recombines TRBV16 with TRBJ1-6; the match to TRBD1 covers 8 bases. From germline, CDR1 is KGHSY and CDR2 FQNENV. This CDR3 comprises 17 residues. Trimming took 4 bases from V and 7 from J; bases not matched to a gene: 12. The CDR3 protein is CASSPGQGSSWNSPLHF. Here the CDR3 DNA reads TGTGCCAGCAGCCCCGGACAGGGTTCTTCCTGGAATTCACCCCTCCACTTT. The whole variable domain, remainder taken from reference TRBV16 and TRBJ1-6, is GEEVAQTPKHLVRGEGQKAKLYCAPIKGHSYVFWYQQVLKNEFKFLISFQNENVFDETGMPKERFSAKCLPNSPCSLEIQATKLEDSAVYFCASSPGQGSSWNSPLHFGNGTRLTVT.

This chain links TRBV20-1 with TRBJ1-4, with 8 positions matching TRBD1. The CDR3 spans 13 residues. Germline assignment: CDR1 DFQATT and CDR2 SNEGSKA (reference sequence). V lost 3 bases and J lost 8; bases outside the gene matches: 5. The CDR3 protein is CSARDRVGEKLFF. CDR3 DNA sequence: TGCAGTGCTAGGGACAGGGTAGGGGAAAAACTGTTTTTT.

V is TRBV4-2 and J is TRBJ1-1, with D perhaps matching TRBD1 (5 bases). Trimming cost V 0 bases and J 7 bases, with 12 bases left between them. CDR1 is LGHNA, CDR2 YNFKEQ, per germline. This CDR3 spans 14 amino acids. The CDR3 coding sequence is TGTGCCAGCAGCCAAGAACCAGGGAGTGGTGAAGCTTTCTTT. It encodes CASSQEPGSGEAFF.

This clonotype was detected a few times. The gene calls are TRBV18 and TRBJ2-1, with TRBD2 identical over 12 bases. V shed 5 bases, J shed 6 bases, and the junction held 14 bases outside the gene matches. The CDR3 spans 18 residues. Per germline, CDR1 KGHSH and CDR2 LQKENI. The CDR3 sequence is CASSSPWTSGTRGNEQFF. The CDR3 coding sequence is TGTGCCAGCTCATCGCCCTGGACTAGCGGGACGAGGGGCAATGAGCAGTTCTTC.

This clonotype was seen only a few times. J is TRBJ2-7 and V is TRBV6-2 or TRBV6-3; D remains unclear. Germline values: CDR1 MNHEY, CDR2 SVGEGT. Trimming cost V 2 bases and J 9 bases, with 11 bases left between them. This CDR3 is built from 12 residues. The CDR3 sequence: CASSYPSGRQYF. The CDR3 DNA reads TGTGCCAGCAGTTACCCATCAGGACGGCAGTACTTC.

This clonotype showed up many times. J is TRBJ2-2 and V is TRBV7-2; D gene unclear. The CDR3 has 13 residues. Trimming removed 0 bases from V and 8 bases from J, with 7 bases in between. Germline values: CDR1 SGHTA, CDR2 FQGNSA. The chain's CDR3 is CASSLAGLGELFF. The CDR3 DNA reads as TGTGCCAGCAGCTTAGCTGGGCTGGGGGAGCTGTTTTTT.

This sequence joins TRBV11-2 and TRBJ2-7, with D uncertain. CDR3 size: 15 residues. CDR1 is SGHAT and CDR2 is FQNNGV in the germline V gene. V was pared by 5 bases and J by 1 base, with 15 bases between. CDR3 in DNA: TGTGCCAGCAGCCTCATGGAACTCGGGTCCTACGAGCAGTACTTC. Its translation is CASSLMELGSYEQYF.

V is TRBV11-2 and J is TRBJ2-5; 7 nucleotides match TRBD1. V shed 5 bases and J 5 bases; nucleotides not matched to a gene: 14. The length of the CDR3 is 16 residues. Per the germline V gene, CDR1 is SGHAT and CDR2 is FQNNGV. This CDR3 reads CASSLPTGVPGETQYF. The CDR3 DNA reads TGTGCCAGCAGCCTACCTACAGGGGTGCCGGGGGAGACCCAGTACTTC.

The chain has TRBV18 and TRBJ2-3; unclear D gene. V was shortened by 1 base and J by 4 bases, with 3 bases between the two germline ends. Germline V gives CDR1 KGHSH, CDR2 LQKENI. The CDR3 loop spans 12 amino acids. DNA for the CDR3: TGTGCCAGCTCACCACGTCCAGATACGCAGTATTTT. It yields the protein CASSPRPDTQYF.

This clonotype has more than one count but fewer than ten. The genes are TRBV20-1 and TRBJ2-4, with TRBD2 matching over 14 bases. This CDR3 spans 14 amino acids. Trimming took 5 bases from V and 6 from J; bases not matched to a gene: 3. Germline loops: CDR1 DFQATT, CDR2 SNEGSKA (reference sequence). Here the CDR3 reads CSAGTSGSGNIQYF. As DNA, the CDR3 is TGCAGTGCTGGGACTAGCGGGAGCGGAAACATTCAGTACTTC.

This clonotype has more than one count but fewer than ten. The chain links TRBV5-1 to TRBJ1-5, with D perhaps matching TRBD1 (6 bases). The germline V gene encodes CDR1 SGHRS and CDR2 YFSETQ. The CDR3 has 15 amino acids. Trimming took 0 bases from V and 3 from J, leaving 10 bases between them. The CDR3 DNA follows: TGCGCCAGCAGCTTGGGAACAGGGACCAATCAGCCCCAGCATTTT. Amino acids: CASSLGTGTNQPQHF.

The sample holds a few counts of this clonotype. The chain is built from TRBV2 and TRBJ2-1, with D uncertain. V was clipped by 8 bases and J by 8 bases, with 16 bases between them. Germline V gives CDR1 SNHLY, CDR2 FYNNEI. The length of the CDR3 is 13 residues. CDR3: CASLIPVQDEQFF. Written as DNA, the CDR3 is TGTGCCAGCTTAATCCCCGTCCAGGATGAGCAGTTCTTC.

The rearrangement links TRBV25-1 to TRBJ2-1; 15 bases agree with TRBD2. With 1 base clipped from V and 6 bases from J, the junction kept 13 bases outside the gene matches. Per germline, CDR1 MGHDK and CDR2 SYGVNS. CDR3 length: 20 residues. The CDR3 is CASSESEGLAGGNWVNEQFF. The CDR3 DNA sequence: TGTGCCAGCAGTGAATCCGAGGGACTAGCGGGAGGAAACTGGGTCAATGAGCAGTTCTTC.

This clonotype was counted ten times or more. This chain uses TRBV18 with TRBJ1-5; unclear D gene. V lost 2 bases and J lost 0, with 2 bases in between. Germline loops: CDR1 KGHSH, CDR2 LQKENI. The CDR3 has 13 amino acids. The CDR3 loop reads CASSPYSNQPQHF. As DNA, the CDR3 is TGTGCCAGCTCACCATATAGCAATCAGCCCCAGCATTTT.

The rearrangement joins TRBV2 to TRBJ1-5; D possibly corresponds to TRBD1 (5 bases). In germline, CDR1 is SNHLY, CDR2 FYNNEI. V shed 6 bases and J shed 5 bases, with 11 bases lying between them. The CDR3 has 13 residues. CDR3 in amino acids: CASSAGSYQPQHF. DNA of the CDR3: TGTGCCAGCAGCGCAGGGAGCTATCAGCCCCAGCATTTT.

V and J are TRBV6-5 and TRBJ1-2; 9 nucleotides align to TRBD1. The CDR3 length is 19 residues. With V trimmed by 6 bases and J by 2 bases, 19 bases remained unmatched. The germline V gene has CDR1 MNHEY and CDR2 SVGAGI. In DNA, the CDR3 is TGTGCCAGCAGCCCAGGGACAGGGAGGCGAGGCGCCTTGAACTATGGCTACACCTTC. It yields the protein CASSPGTGRRGALNYGYTF.

The gene calls are TRBV6-5 and TRBJ2-7; maybe TRBD2 (6 bases). Germline V gives CDR1 MNHEY, CDR2 SVGAGI. The CDR3 length is 14 residues. V lost 8 bases and J 5 bases, leaving 19 bases between the germline ends. For the CDR3, the DNA is TGTGCCAGCTCCCTCCGGAGGGACGTCAACGAGCAGTACTTC. This translates into CASSLRRDVNEQYF.